One sample yielded the 27 T cell receptor beta chains listed below, sequenced in a study of blood T cell repertoires in COVID-19. TCRdb's copy holds only in-frame clones and misses some; the assay was immunoSEQ multiplex PCR. The table lists about 130,000 clones, about four fifths of them singletons. Sequenced: PBMCs or T cells enriched from blood (not recorded which). These receptors all come from a man in his fifties or sixties who had recovered from COVID-19.

This clone was detected ten times or more. This sequence joins TRBV4-1 and TRBJ2-7, with D tentatively TRBD1 (6 bases). CDR1 is MGHRA and CDR2 is YSYEKL in the germline V gene. The CDR3 is made up of 16 amino acids. Trimming pared 0 bases from V and 3 bases from J, leaving 15 bases between. The CDR3 nucleotides read TGCGCCAGCAGCCAAGATCGTACAGGGACCCTCTACGAGCAGTACTTC. Its protein product is CASSQDRTGTLYEQYF.

The chain has TRBV10-1 and TRBJ2-7; 10 bases match TRBD1. CDR3 length: 14 amino acids. CDR1 is WNHNN, CDR2 SYGVQD, per germline (reference sequence). Losses at the gene ends were 4 bases for V and 6 bases for J; bases not matched to a gene: 6. In DNA, the CDR3 is TGCGCCAGCAGTGTGGGACAGGGGTCGGCCGAGCAGTACTTC. This gives the protein CASSVGQGSAEQYF.

V and J are TRBV2 and TRBJ1-2; weak D call: TRBD1 (5 bases). V lost 3 bases and J 3 bases, leaving 8 bases between the germline ends. The CDR3 loop spans 13 amino acids. CDR1 and CDR2 from the germline V gene are SNHLY and FYNNEI. CDR3 sequence (DNA): TGTGCCAGCAGTGACAGGGCGGACTATGGCTACACCTTC. It is translated as CASSDRADYGYTF.

The sample holds one count of this clone. The genes are TRBV29-1 and TRBJ2-6; perhaps TRBD1 as D (5 bases). The CDR3 has 15 residues. CDR1 is SQVTM, CDR2 ANQGSEA, per germline. Between the trimmed V and J ends, which lost 6 bases and 0 bases, there was a span of 12 bases. In DNA form, the CDR3 reads TGCAGCGTGGGGCAGGGCGGCTCTGGGGCCAACGTCCTGACTTTC. It translates to CSVGQGGSGANVLTF.

The chain recombines TRBV5-5 with TRBJ2-1; TRBD1 agrees at 10 bases. The germline CDR1 and CDR2 sequences are SGHKS and YYEKEE (reference sequence). CDR3 size: 16 residues. V was clipped by 4 bases and J by 0 bases; unmatched bases: 4. The CDR3 sequence is CASSEDRGSSYNEQFF. Here the CDR3 DNA reads TGTGCCAGCAGCGAGGACAGGGGGAGCTCCTACAATGAGCAGTTCTTC.

This clone was counted a few times. The rearrangement uses TRBV9 and TRBJ1-3; the D gene is possibly TRBD1 (5 bases). This CDR3 is built from 14 residues. With 3 bases removed from V and 4 bases from J, the gap between germline ends came to 11 bases. The germline V gene encodes CDR1 SGDLS and CDR2 YYNGEE. Here the CDR3 DNA reads TGTGCCAGCAGCGCCGGGACTAACGGAAACACCATATATTTT. Protein sequence: CASSAGTNGNTIYF.

This rearrangement joins TRBV29-1 to TRBJ2-2; no clear D gene. The CDR3 sequence is 12 residues long. CDR1 is SQVTM and CDR2 is ANQGSEA in the germline V gene. Trimming shortened V by 1 base and J by 5 bases, and 5 bases separated the two germline ends. The CDR3 loop is CSVEGRTGELFF. The CDR3 bases are TGCAGCGTTGAAGGCAGGACCGGGGAGCTGTTTTTT.

The V and J genes are TRBV6-6 and TRBJ2-7; tentatively, D is TRBD1 (6 bases). The CDR3 covers 14 residues. V dropped 2 bases and J dropped 1 base, with 9 bases sitting between them. Germline CDR1 MNHNY, CDR2 SVGAGI (reference sequence). CDR3 nucleotides: TGTGCCAGCAGTTACAGACAGGCTTCCTACGAGCAGTACTTC. Its protein is CASSYRQASYEQYF.

This chain uses TRBV5-6 with TRBJ2-1; no firm D call. Between the trimmed V and J ends, which lost 0 bases and 6 bases, there was a span of 7 bases. CDR3 length: 13 amino acids. Germline V gives CDR1 SGHDT, CDR2 YYEEEE. The CDR3, as DNA: TGTGCCAGCAGCTTGGTAGATTTCAATGAGCAGTTCTTC. It yields the protein CASSLVDFNEQFF.

The V and J genes are TRBV5-1 and TRBJ2-7, with 7 bases that match TRBD1. The CDR3 is made up of 15 amino acids. From germline, CDR1 is SGHRS and CDR2 YFSETQ. Trimming at V came to 4 bases and at J to 5 bases, leaving 12 bases not matched to a gene. CDR3 coding DNA: TGCGCCAGCAGCGTAACAGGGGTGACGAGCGACGAGCAGTACTTC. Amino acids: CASSVTGVTSDEQYF.

This clone was observed once. The chain employs TRBV7-3 and TRBJ1-1; D is undetermined. CDR1 is SGHTA, CDR2 FQGTGA, per germline. The CDR3 length is 12 residues. Trimming took off 3 bases at V and 11 bases at J, with 13 bases between the two ends. This chain's CDR3 is CASSFKNIRAFF. CDR3 in DNA: TGTGCCAGCAGCTTTAAGAATATTCGGGCTTTCTTT.

This clone was detected only a few times. The chain recombines TRBV21-1 with TRBJ2-2; the listed D gene, TRBD1, was not tested against the DNA. TRBV21-1 corresponds to a pseudogene. The CDR3 spans 13 residues. The CDR3 sequence is CASSNKNTGELFF. Written as DNA, the CDR3 is TGTGCCAGCAGCAACAAGAACACCGGGGAGCTGTTTTTT.

The J gene is TRBJ1-1, the V gene TRBV7-2; D is unclear. V lost 6 bases, J lost 1 base, and 12 bases lay in between. Germline V gene sequence: CDR1 SGHTA, CDR2 FQGNSA. The CDR3 covers 14 residues. This CDR3 is CASRSQGGNTEAFF. Here the CDR3 DNA reads TGTGCCAGCAGATCTCAAGGCGGGAACACTGAAGCTTTCTTT.

V and J are TRBV5-1 and TRBJ2-5; TRBD1 agrees at 8 bases. V was clipped by 3 bases and J by 1 base; unmatched bases: 2. Germline V gene lookup returns CDR1 SGHRS and CDR2 YFSETQ. The CDR3 has 14 residues. CDR3 region: CASSSGQAQETQYF. The CDR3 DNA sequence: TGCGCCAGCAGCTCGGGACAGGCCCAAGAGACCCAGTACTTC.

This sequence joins TRBV27 and TRBJ1-5, with a tentative D call TRBD1 (5 bases). The CDR3 has 13 residues. With 5 bases removed from V and 11 bases from J, the gap between germline ends came to 16 bases. CDR1 MNHEY and CDR2 SMNVEV come from the germline V gene (reference sequence). The CDR3 is CASSPRQNQAQHF. The CDR3 DNA is TGTGCCAGCAGTCCCCGACAGAATCAAGCCCAGCATTTT.

V and J are TRBV4-3 and TRBJ2-3, with D maybe TRBD2 (5 bases). Germline assignment: CDR1 LGHNA and CDR2 YSLEER. V was trimmed by 1 base and J by 0 bases, leaving 11 bases between them. This CDR3 has 16 amino acids. The CDR3 DNA reads TGCGCCAGCAGCCAAGCCGCGGGTTGGAGCACAGATACGCAGTATTTT. Residues: CASSQAAGWSTDTQYF.

V and J are TRBV6-1 and TRBJ2-7; maybe TRBD2 (5 bases). Trimming removed 2 bases from V and 5 bases from J, with 10 bases in between. The germline gives CDR1 MNHNS, CDR2 SASEGT. The CDR3 spans 13 residues. The chain's CDR3 is CASSERRSNEQYF. For the CDR3, the DNA is TGTGCCAGCAGTGAAAGGAGGAGCAACGAGCAGTACTTC.

The rearrangement links TRBV3-1 (or the pseudogene TRBV3-2) to TRBJ2-6; D remains ambiguous. Trimming took 0 bases from V and 0 from J, leaving 9 bases between them. Germline CDR1 reads LGHDT; CDR2 reads YNNKEL (reference sequence). The CDR3 is made up of 17 amino acids. CDR3 coding DNA: TGTGCCAGCAGCCAAGAAGCAGGCCGCTCTGGGGCCAACGTCCTGACTTTC. Translating gives CASSQEAGRSGANVLTF.

The chain recombines TRBV27 with TRBJ1-5; D gene uncertain. Germline values: CDR1 MNHEY, CDR2 SMNVEV (reference sequence). This CDR3 is built from 15 residues. The germline V and J ends were trimmed by 3 bases and 6 bases, with 15 bases remaining between them. The CDR3 DNA reads as TGTGCCAGCAGTTTTGAGGGTCGGGGAGCTCAGCCCCAGCATTTT. Its translation: CASSFEGRGAQPQHF.

The gene calls are TRBV12-3 or TRBV12-4 and TRBJ2-1; TRBD1 aligns across 12 bases. V shed 6 bases, J shed 11 bases, and the junction held 5 bases outside the gene matches. The CDR3 has 13 amino acids. The CDR3 bases are TGTGCCAGCAGGGGACAGGGGGCAAATAAGCAGTTCTTC. Translation: CASRGQGANKQFF.

The rearrangement links TRBV5-1 to TRBJ2-2, with 9 bases matching TRBD2. Germline loops: CDR1 SGHRS, CDR2 YFSETQ. The CDR3 extends over 18 amino acids. Germline trimming cut 3 bases from V and 4 bases from J; bases unmatched to any gene: 13. The CDR3 DNA reads as TGCGCCAGCAGCTCCGTCATTGGTAGCGGGAGTGGCACCGGGGAGCTGTTTTTT. It is translated as CASSSVIGSGSGTGELFF. Full variable domain (missing parts from reference TRBV5-1 and TRBJ2-2): KAGVTQTPRYLIKTRGQQVTLSCSPISGHRSVSWYQQTPGQGLQFLFEYFSETQRNKGNFPGRFSGRQFSNSRSEMNVSTLELGDSALYLCASSSVIGSGSGTGELFFGEGSRLTVL.

CDR3 sequence (DNA): TGTGCCAGCAGTTGGGGCGGCTATGGCTACACCTTC. This translates into CASSWGGYGYTF. The gene calls are TRBV28 and TRBJ1-2, with a possible D match to TRBD1 (5 bases). The CDR3 loop spans 12 amino acids. With 4 bases removed from V and 4 bases from J, the gap between germline ends came to 7 bases. Germline CDR1 is MDHEN and CDR2 is SYDVKM.

The chain joins TRBV4-1 to TRBJ2-5; D is undetermined. Trimming took 4 bases from V and 4 from J, leaving 4 bases between them. The CDR3 has 11 residues. CDR1 and CDR2 (germline): MGHRA, YSYEKL. The CDR3 region is CASSPGETQYF. The CDR3 DNA reads as TGCGCCAGCAGCCCAGGAGAGACCCAGTACTTC.

The V gene is TRBV10-3, the J gene TRBJ1-2, with TRBD1 matching 8 bases. The CDR3 covers 11 residues. Germline V gene sequence: CDR1 ENHRY, CDR2 SYGVKD. V was clipped by 8 bases and J by 6 bases; unmatched bases: 2. DNA for the CDR3: TGTGCCATCGGACAGGGAGATGGCTACACCTTC. This encodes CAIGQGDGYTF.

The chain uses TRBV7-6 and TRBJ1-2; tentatively, D is TRBD1 (5 bases). The CDR3 is 15 amino acids. The germline gives CDR1 SGHVS, CDR2 FNYEAQ. Trimming removed 1 base from V and 4 bases from J, with 13 bases in between. CDR3 coding DNA: TGTGCCAGCAGCTTAGTGGGGGACTTCGTCTATGGCTACACCTTC. Its protein is CASSLVGDFVYGYTF.

The CDR3 sequence: CASSPGLGPQSTETQYF. The CDR3 bases are TGTGCCAGCAGCCCCGGACTAGGACCGCAGTCTACAGAGACCCAGTACTTC. The genes are TRBV7-3 and TRBJ2-5; 7 bases map to TRBD2. CDR1 is SGHTA, CDR2 FQGTGA, per germline. Losses at the gene ends were 5 bases for V and 4 bases for J; bases not matched to a gene: 16. CDR3 length: 17 amino acids.

The chain recombines TRBV6-4 with TRBJ1-1; D gene ambiguous. The CDR3 runs to 15 residues. CDR1 and CDR2 (germline): MRHNA, SNTAGT. Trimming took off 6 bases at V and 1 base at J, with 15 bases between the two ends. CDR3 sequence reads: CASRVEGGRNTEAFF. In DNA form, the CDR3 reads TGTGCCAGCAGGGTGGAGGGAGGGAGGAACACTGAAGCTTTCTTT.